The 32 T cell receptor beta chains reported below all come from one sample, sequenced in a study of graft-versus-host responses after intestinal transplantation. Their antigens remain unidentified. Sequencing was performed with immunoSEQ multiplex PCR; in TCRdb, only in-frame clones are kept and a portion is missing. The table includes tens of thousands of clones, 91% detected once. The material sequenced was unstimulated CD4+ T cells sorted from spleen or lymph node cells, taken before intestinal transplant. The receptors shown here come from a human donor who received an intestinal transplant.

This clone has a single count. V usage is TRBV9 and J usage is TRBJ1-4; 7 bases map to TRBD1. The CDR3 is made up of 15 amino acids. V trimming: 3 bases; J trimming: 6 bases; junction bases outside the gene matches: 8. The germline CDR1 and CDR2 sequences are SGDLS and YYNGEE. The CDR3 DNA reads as TGTGCCAGCAGCGGATCGGGACAGTTTTATGAAAAACTGTTTTTT. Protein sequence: CASSGSGQFYEKLFF.

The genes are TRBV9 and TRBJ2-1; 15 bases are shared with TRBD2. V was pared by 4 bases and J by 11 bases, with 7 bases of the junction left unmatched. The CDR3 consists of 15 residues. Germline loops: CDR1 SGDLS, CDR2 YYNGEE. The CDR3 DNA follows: TGTGCCAGCAGCCCCAGGACTAGCGGGGGGGCTAAGCAGTTCTTC. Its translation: CASSPRTSGGAKQFF.

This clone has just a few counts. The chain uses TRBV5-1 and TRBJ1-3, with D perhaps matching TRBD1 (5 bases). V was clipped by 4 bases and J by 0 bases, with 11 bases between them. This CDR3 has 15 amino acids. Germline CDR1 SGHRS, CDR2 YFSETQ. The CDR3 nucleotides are TGCGCCAGCAGCCCACGGGACTTCTCTGGAAACACCATATATTTT. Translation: CASSPRDFSGNTIYF.

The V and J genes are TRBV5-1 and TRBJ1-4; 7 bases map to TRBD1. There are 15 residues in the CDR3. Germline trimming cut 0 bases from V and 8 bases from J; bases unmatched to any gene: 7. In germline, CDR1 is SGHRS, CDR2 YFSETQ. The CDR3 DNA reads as TGCGCCAGCAGCTTGGATCCGAGGGGGCACGAAAAACTGTTTTTT. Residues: CASSLDPRGHEKLFF.

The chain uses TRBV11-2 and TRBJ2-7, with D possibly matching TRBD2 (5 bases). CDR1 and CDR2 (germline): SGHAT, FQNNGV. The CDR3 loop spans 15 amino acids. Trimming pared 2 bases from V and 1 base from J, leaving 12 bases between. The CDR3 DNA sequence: TGTGCCAGCAGCTTAAGAGGAAGCGGATCCTACGAGCAGTACTTC. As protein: CASSLRGSGSYEQYF.

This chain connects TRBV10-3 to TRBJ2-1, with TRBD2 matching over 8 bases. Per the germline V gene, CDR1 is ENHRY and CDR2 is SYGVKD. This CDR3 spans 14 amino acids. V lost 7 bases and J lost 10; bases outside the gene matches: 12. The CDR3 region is CAITGGGPAGEQFF. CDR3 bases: TGTGCCATCACAGGCGGGGGGCCTGCGGGCGAGCAGTTCTTC.

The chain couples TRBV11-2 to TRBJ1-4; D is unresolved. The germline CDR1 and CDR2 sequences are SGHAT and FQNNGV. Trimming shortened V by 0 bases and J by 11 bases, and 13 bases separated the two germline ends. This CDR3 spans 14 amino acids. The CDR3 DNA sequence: TGTGCCAGCAGCTTAGATGGTGCGCGGCCTAAACTGTTTTTT. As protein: CASSLDGARPKLFF.

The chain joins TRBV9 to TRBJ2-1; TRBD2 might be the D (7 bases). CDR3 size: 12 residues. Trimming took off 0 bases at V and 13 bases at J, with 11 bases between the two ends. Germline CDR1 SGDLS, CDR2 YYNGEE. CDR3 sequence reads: CASSVGGGPQFF. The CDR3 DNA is TGTGCCAGCAGCGTAGGGGGGGGCCCCCAGTTCTTC. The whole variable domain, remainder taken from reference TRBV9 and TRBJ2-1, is DSGVTQTPKHLITATGQRVTLRCSPRSGDLSVYWYQQSLDQGLQFLIQYYNGEERAKGNILERFSAQQFPDLHSELNLSSLELGDSALYFCASSVGGGPQFFGPGTRLTVL.

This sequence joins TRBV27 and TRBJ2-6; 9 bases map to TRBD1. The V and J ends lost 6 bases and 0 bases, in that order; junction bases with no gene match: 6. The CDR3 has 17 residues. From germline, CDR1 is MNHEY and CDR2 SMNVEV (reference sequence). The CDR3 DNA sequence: TGTGCCAGCAGACCTGGACAGGGGAACTCTGGGGCCAACGTCCTGACTTTC. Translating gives CASRPGQGNSGANVLTF.

The CDR3 here is CAWSVPRTGRPTDTQYF. In nucleotides, the CDR3 is TGTGCCTGGAGTGTACCGAGGACAGGTCGCCCCACAGATACGCAGTATTTT. The rearrangement uses TRBV30 and TRBJ2-3, with 7 bases fitting TRBD1. With V trimmed by 0 bases and J by 2 bases, 11 bases remained unmatched. The CDR3 length is 17 residues. Germline lookup yields CDR1 GTSNPN and CDR2 SVGIG (reference sequence). The whole variable domain, remainder taken from reference TRBV30 and TRBJ2-3, is SQTIHQWPATLVQPVGSPLSLECTVEGTSNPNLYWYRQAAGRGLQLLFYSVGIGQISSEVPQNLSASRPQDRQFILSSKKLLLSDSGFYLCAWSVPRTGRPTDTQYFGPGTRLTVL.

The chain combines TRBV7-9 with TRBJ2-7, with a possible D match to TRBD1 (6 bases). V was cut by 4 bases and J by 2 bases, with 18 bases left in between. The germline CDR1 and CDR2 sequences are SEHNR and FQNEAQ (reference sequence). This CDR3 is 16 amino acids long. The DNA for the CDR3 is TGTGCCAGCAGCTCCGCCTGGACAGACACAGCCTACGAGCAGTACTTC. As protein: CASSSAWTDTAYEQYF.

The CDR3 loop reads CASSQDSSRGAIGEQYF. The CDR3 nucleotides read TGTGCCAGCAGCCAAGACTCAAGCAGGGGGGCAATTGGTGAGCAGTACTTC. V and J are TRBV14 and TRBJ2-7; tentative D call: TRBD1 (7 bases). The CDR3 is made up of 17 amino acids. Deletions cut 0 bases from V and 7 bases from J, with 22 bases between. Germline lookup yields CDR1 SGHDN and CDR2 FVKESK.

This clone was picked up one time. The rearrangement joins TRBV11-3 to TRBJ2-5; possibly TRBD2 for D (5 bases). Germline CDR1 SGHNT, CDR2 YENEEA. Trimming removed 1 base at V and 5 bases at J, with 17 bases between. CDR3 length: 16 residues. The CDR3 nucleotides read TGTGCCAGCAGCTTAGGGACTCAGGTCCTGGGGGAGACCCAGTACTTC. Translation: CASSLGTQVLGETQYF.

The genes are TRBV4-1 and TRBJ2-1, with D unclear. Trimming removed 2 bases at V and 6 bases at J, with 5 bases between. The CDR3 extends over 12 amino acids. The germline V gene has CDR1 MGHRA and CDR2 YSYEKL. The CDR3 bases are TGCGCCAGCAGCCAATATGTCAATGAGCAGTTCTTC. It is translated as CASSQYVNEQFF.

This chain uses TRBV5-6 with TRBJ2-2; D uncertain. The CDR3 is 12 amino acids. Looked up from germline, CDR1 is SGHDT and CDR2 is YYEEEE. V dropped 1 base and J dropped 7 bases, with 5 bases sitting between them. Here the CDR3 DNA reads TGTGCCAGCAGCTTGTTCCTCGGGGAGCTGTTTTTT. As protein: CASSLFLGELFF.

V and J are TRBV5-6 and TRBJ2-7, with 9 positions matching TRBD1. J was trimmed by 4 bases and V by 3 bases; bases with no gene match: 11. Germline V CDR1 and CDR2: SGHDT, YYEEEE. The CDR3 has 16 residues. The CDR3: CASSSTTGGRFYEQYF. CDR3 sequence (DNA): TGTGCCAGCAGCTCTACGACAGGGGGTCGCTTTTACGAGCAGTACTTC. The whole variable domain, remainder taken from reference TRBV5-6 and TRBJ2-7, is DAGVTQSPTHLIKTRGQQVTLRCSPKSGHDTVSWYQQALGQGPQFIFQYYEEEERQRGNFPDRFSGHQFPNYSSELNVNALLLGDSALYLCASSSTTGGRFYEQYFGPGTRLTVT.

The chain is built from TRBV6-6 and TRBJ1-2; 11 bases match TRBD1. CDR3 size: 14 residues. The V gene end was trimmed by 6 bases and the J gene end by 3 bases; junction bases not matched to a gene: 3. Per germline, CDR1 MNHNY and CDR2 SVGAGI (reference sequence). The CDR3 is CASRRTGGDYGYTF. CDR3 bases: TGTGCCAGCAGGCGGACAGGGGGCGACTATGGCTACACCTTC.

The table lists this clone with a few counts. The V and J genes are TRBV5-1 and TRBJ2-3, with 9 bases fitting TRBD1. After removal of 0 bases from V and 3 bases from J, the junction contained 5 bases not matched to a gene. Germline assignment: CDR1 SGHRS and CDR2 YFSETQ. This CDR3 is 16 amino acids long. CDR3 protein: CASSLAVGQGTDTQYF. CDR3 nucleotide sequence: TGCGCCAGCAGCTTGGCCGTGGGACAGGGAACAGATACGCAGTATTTT.

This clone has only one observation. The CDR3 reads CASSRGGAPTYEQYF. The CDR3 nucleotides are TGTGCCAGTAGCAGAGGTGGCGCTCCCACCTACGAGCAGTACTTC. The genes are TRBV19 and TRBJ2-7, with no clear D. The CDR3 contains 15 residues. V dropped 6 bases and J dropped 2 bases, with 17 bases sitting between them. Germline assignment: CDR1 LNHDA and CDR2 SQIVND (reference sequence).

The CDR3 loop is CAIREQGDSYEQYF. CDR3 in DNA: TGTGCCATCAGGGAGCAGGGGGACTCCTACGAGCAGTACTTC. The chain recombines TRBV10-3 with TRBJ2-7; 7 nucleotides align to TRBD1. After removal of 6 bases from V and 0 bases from J, the junction contained 5 bases not matched to a gene. The CDR3 spans 14 residues. CDR1 and CDR2 (germline): ENHRY, SYGVKD.

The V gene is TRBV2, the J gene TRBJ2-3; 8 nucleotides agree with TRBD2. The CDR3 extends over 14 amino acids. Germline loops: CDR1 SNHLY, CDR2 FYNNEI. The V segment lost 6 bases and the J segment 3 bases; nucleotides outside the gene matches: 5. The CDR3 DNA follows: TGTGCCAGCAGCGGGGGGGCGGGGACAGATACGCAGTATTTT. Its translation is CASSGGAGTDTQYF.

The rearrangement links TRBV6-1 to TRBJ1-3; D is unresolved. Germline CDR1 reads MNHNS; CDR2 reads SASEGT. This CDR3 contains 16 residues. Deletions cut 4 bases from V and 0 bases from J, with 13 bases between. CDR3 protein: CASSVSLSSSGNTIYF. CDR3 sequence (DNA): TGTGCCAGCAGTGTTAGCTTATCGAGCTCTGGAAACACCATATATTTT.

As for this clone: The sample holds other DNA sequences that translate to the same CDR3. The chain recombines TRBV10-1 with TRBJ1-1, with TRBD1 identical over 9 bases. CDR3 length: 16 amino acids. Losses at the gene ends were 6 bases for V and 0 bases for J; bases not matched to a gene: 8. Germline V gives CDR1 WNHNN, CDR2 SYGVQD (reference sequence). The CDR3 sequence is CASSSGQGRLNTEAFF. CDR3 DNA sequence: TGCGCCAGCAGCTCAGGACAGGGGAGATTGAACACTGAAGCTTTCTTT.

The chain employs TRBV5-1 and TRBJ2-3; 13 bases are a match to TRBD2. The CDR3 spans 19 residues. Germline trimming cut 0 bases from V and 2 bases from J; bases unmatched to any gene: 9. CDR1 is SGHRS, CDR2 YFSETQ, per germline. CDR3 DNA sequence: TGCGCCAGCAGCTTGGGGGGACTAGCGGGGAGTTCCTCCACAGATACGCAGTATTTT. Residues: CASSLGGLAGSSSTDTQYF.

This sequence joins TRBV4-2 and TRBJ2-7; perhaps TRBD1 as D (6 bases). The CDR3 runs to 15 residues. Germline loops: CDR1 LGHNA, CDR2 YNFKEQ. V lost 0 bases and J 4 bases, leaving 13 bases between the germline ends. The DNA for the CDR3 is TGTGCCAGCAGCCAAGAAGCAGGGGTGGGATACGAGCAGTACTTC. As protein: CASSQEAGVGYEQYF.

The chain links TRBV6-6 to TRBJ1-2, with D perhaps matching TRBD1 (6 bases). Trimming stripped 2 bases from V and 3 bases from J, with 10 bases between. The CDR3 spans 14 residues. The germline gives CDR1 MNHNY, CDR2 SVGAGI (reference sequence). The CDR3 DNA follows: TGTGCCAGCAGTTACGGGGCAGGGGACTATGGCTACACCTTC. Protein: CASSYGAGDYGYTF.

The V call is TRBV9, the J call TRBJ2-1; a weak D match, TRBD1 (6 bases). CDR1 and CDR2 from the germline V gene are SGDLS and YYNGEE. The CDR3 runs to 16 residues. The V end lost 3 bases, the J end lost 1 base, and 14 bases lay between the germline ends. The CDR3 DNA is TGTGCCAGCAGCGGACAACAGGGTGGGTCCTACAATGAGCAGTTCTTC. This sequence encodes CASSGQQGGSYNEQFF. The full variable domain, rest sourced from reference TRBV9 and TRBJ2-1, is DSGVTQTPKHLITATGQRVTLRCSPRSGDLSVYWYQQSLDQGLQFLIQYYNGEERAKGNILERFSAQQFPDLHSELNLSSLELGDSALYFCASSGQQGGSYNEQFFGPGTRLTVL.

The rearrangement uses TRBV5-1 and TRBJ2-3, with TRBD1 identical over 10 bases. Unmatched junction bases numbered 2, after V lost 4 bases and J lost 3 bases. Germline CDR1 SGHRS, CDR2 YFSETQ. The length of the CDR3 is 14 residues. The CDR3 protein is CASSRTGGTDTQYF. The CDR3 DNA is TGCGCCAGCAGCAGGACAGGGGGAACAGATACGCAGTATTTT.

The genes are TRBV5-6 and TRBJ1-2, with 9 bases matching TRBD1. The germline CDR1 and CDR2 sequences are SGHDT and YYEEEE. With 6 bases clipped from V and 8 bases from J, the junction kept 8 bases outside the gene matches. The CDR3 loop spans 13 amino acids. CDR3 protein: CASNLGQGAGYTF. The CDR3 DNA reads TGTGCCAGCAACCTGGGACAGGGAGCGGGCTACACCTTC.

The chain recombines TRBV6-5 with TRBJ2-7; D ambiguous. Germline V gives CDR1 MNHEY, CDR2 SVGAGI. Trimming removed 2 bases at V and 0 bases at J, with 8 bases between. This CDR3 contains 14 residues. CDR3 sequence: CASSYRGLSYEQYF. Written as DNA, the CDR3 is TGTGCCAGCAGTTACCGCGGCCTCTCCTACGAGCAGTACTTC.

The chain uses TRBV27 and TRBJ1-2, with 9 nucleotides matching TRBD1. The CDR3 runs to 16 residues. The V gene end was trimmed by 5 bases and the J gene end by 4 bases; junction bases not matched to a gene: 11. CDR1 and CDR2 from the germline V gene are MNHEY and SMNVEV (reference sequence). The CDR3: CASSRVHVQGAYGYTF. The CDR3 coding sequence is TGTGCCAGCAGTAGAGTGCACGTACAGGGGGCCTATGGCTACACCTTC.

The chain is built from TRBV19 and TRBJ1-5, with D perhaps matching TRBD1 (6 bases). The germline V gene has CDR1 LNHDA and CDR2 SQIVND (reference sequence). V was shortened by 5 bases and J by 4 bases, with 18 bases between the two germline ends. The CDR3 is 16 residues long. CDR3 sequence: CASSSQGPGVNQPQHF. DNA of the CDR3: TGTGCCAGTAGTTCCCAGGGCCCAGGGGTGAATCAGCCCCAGCATTTT.